A single sample is the source of the 24 T cell receptor beta chains below, sequenced in a study of T cell responses to AZD1222 COVID-19 vaccine. Only in-frame clones appear in the TCRdb table, and some are missing; sequencing was by immunoSEQ multiplex PCR. Of roughly 120,000 clones listed, roughly 89% were seen once; the top ten hold 5% to 6%. This sample comprised peripheral blood, obtained on day 0 of AZD1222 vaccination. The receptors come from an adult in good health.

This clone was observed a single time. At one end, the junction sequence differs from germline, possibly due to a read error. The J gene is TRBJ1-2, the V gene TRBV9, with 9 bases matching TRBD1. In germline, CDR1 is SGDLS, CDR2 YYNGEE. The CDR3 totals 14 residues. CDR3 nucleotide sequence: TGTGCCAGCACCGTAAAAGGGACAGGGCAAGGCTACACCTTC. Its protein product is CASTVKGTGQGYTF.

This rearrangement joins TRBV30 to TRBJ1-4; 9 nucleotides align to TRBD1. Unmatched junction bases numbered 7, after V lost 2 bases and J lost 6 bases. The germline CDR1 and CDR2 sequences are GTSNPN and SVGIG (reference sequence). This CDR3 comprises 15 residues. CDR3 in amino acids: CAWSPTGGAYEKLFF. CDR3 coding DNA: TGTGCCTGGAGTCCAACAGGGGGCGCTTATGAAAAACTGTTTTTT.

The genes are TRBV7-6 and TRBJ2-5, with D unresolved. This CDR3 comprises 13 residues. The ends were cut back, 1 base at V and 4 bases at J, with 7 bases in the middle. CDR1 is SGHVS and CDR2 is FNYEAQ in the germline V gene. CDR3 protein: CASSLDLRETQYF. CDR3 sequence (DNA): TGTGCCAGCAGCTTAGATTTAAGAGAGACCCAGTACTTC.

This sequence joins TRBV6-5 and TRBJ2-3; 8 nucleotides match TRBD1. This CDR3 spans 13 amino acids. Germline lookup yields CDR1 MNHEY and CDR2 SVGAGI. V lost 8 bases and J lost 1; bases outside the gene matches: 2. Written as DNA, the CDR3 is TGTGCCAGCCAGACAGGGGGCACAGATACGCAGTATTTT. It specifies CASQTGGTDTQYF.

The chain employs TRBV12-3 or TRBV12-4 and TRBJ2-2, with no clear D. This CDR3 has 11 residues. Trimming took 7 bases from V and 4 from J, leaving 4 bases between them. The CDR3 bases are TGTGCCAGCACCACCACCGGGGAGCTGTTTTTT. Its translation: CASTTTGELFF.

This CDR3 is CASSVSSSYEQYF. CDR3 DNA: TGTGCCAGCAGTGTTTCCAGTTCCTACGAGCAGTACTTC. This chain joins TRBV2 and TRBJ2-7; D unclear. The CDR3 runs to 13 residues. V was pared by 4 bases and J by 1 base, with 8 bases between. Germline-derived CDR1 and CDR2 are SNHLY and FYNNEI. Looking up the rest from reference TRBV2 and TRBJ2-7 gives the full variable domain: EPEVTQTPSHQVTQMGQEVILRCVPISNHLYFYWYRQILGQKVEFLVSFYNNEISEKSEIFDDQFSVERPDGSNFTLKIRSTKLEDSAMYFCASSVSSSYEQYFGPGTRLTVT.

V gene TRBV5-1 combines with J gene TRBJ1-1; perhaps TRBD1 as D (6 bases). CDR3 size: 16 residues. V was clipped by 1 base and J by 3 bases, with 16 bases between them. Germline V gene data show CDR1 as SGHRS and CDR2 as YFSETQ. Here the CDR3 DNA reads TGCGCCAGCAGCTTGACCGCAGGGGCTGGAGACACTGAAGCTTTCTTT. It is translated as CASSLTAGAGDTEAFF. The variable domain in full, with the rest retrieved from reference TRBV5-1 and TRBJ1-1, is KAGVTQTPRYLIKTRGQQVTLSCSPISGHRSVSWYQQTPGQGLQFLFEYFSETQRNKGNFPGRFSGRQFSNSRSEMNVSTLELGDSALYLCASSLTAGAGDTEAFFGQGTRLTVV.

This chain connects TRBV21-1 to TRBJ1-5; the D call TRBD1 from the table was never checked on the DNA. TRBV21-1 corresponds to a pseudogene. This CDR3 is 17 amino acids long. CDR3: CASSKDFGHHTFQPQHF. Written as DNA, the CDR3 is TGTGCCAGCAGCAAAGACTTTGGGCATCATACATTCCAGCCCCAGCATTTT.

The chain links TRBV19 to TRBJ1-2, with 12 bases fitting TRBD1. Unmatched junction bases numbered 7, after V lost 7 bases and J lost 7 bases. CDR1 and CDR2 from the germline V gene are LNHDA and SQIVND (reference sequence). The CDR3 contains 14 residues. The CDR3 reads CASTPSGQGAGYTF. The CDR3 DNA is TGTGCCAGTACTCCCTCGGGACAGGGGGCTGGCTACACCTTC.

The chain combines TRBV11-2 with TRBJ1-6; weak D call: TRBD1 (5 bases). Germline values: CDR1 SGHAT, CDR2 FQNNGV. V lost 0 bases and J lost 6, with 9 bases in between. The CDR3 extends over 15 amino acids. The CDR3 coding sequence is TGTGCCAGCAGCTTAGAATCAGGGCGTAATTCACCCCTCCACTTT. The encoded protein is CASSLESGRNSPLHF.

This chain connects TRBV28 to TRBJ2-7; 9 positions agree with TRBD1. The CDR3 is 18 amino acids. Losses at the gene ends were 2 bases for V and 5 bases for J; bases not matched to a gene: 16. Germline-derived CDR1 and CDR2 are MDHEN and SYDVKM. The CDR3 sequence is CASSLGTGLGTGFDEQYF. The CDR3 DNA is TGTGCCAGCAGTTTAGGAACAGGGCTCGGGACAGGGTTCGACGAGCAGTACTTC.

The chain employs TRBV2 and TRBJ2-5; D tentatively fits TRBD1 or TRBD2 (6 bases each). V shed 4 bases and J shed 0 bases, with 9 bases lying between them. CDR3 size: 14 residues. Per germline, CDR1 SNHLY and CDR2 FYNNEI. The CDR3, as DNA: TGTGCCAGCAGTGGGGGGGACAACCAAGAGACCCAGTACTTC. Protein: CASSGGDNQETQYF. Full variable domain (remainder filled in from reference TRBV2 and TRBJ2-5): EPEVTQTPSHQVTQMGQEVILRCVPISNHLYFYWYRQILGQKVEFLVSFYNNEISEKSEIFDDQFSVERPDGSNFTLKIRSTKLEDSAMYFCASSGGDNQETQYFGPGTRLLVL.

The V call is TRBV15, the J call TRBJ2-7; D is ambiguous. The CDR3 has 14 residues. V lost 3 bases and J lost 3, with 12 bases in between. Germline loops: CDR1 LNHNV, CDR2 YYDKDF (reference sequence). The CDR3 loop is CATSRDRSGYEQYF. Here the CDR3 DNA reads TGTGCCACCAGCAGGGACCGGTCAGGCTACGAGCAGTACTTC.

The chain carries TRBV18 and TRBJ2-1; TRBD1 might be the D (5 bases). This CDR3 contains 16 residues. With 6 bases removed from V and 5 bases from J, the gap between germline ends came to 20 bases. Germline CDR1 reads KGHSH; CDR2 reads LQKENI. This CDR3 reads CASSRTGPTANNEQFF. Here the CDR3 DNA reads TGTGCCAGCTCGCGCACAGGTCCCACCGCCAACAATGAGCAGTTCTTC. The full variable domain, in which reference TRBV18 and TRBJ2-1 provide the parts outside the CDR3, is NAGVMQNPRHLVRRRGQEARLRCSPMKGHSHVYWYRQLPEEGLKFMVYLQKENIIDESGMPKERFSAEFPKEGPSILRIQQVVRGDSAAYFCASSRTGPTANNEQFFGPGTRLTVL.

The chain carries TRBV3-1 (or the pseudogene TRBV3-2) and TRBJ2-7; TRBD1 matches at 7 bases. The germline CDR1 and CDR2 sequences are LGHDT and YNNKEL (reference sequence). J lost 1 base, V lost 6 bases, and 6 bases had no gene match. The CDR3 consists of 14 residues. The CDR3 protein is CASRGTANSYEQYF. The CDR3 DNA follows: TGTGCCAGCAGAGGGACAGCGAATTCCTACGAGCAGTACTTC.

This chain uses TRBV10-2 with TRBJ2-7, with 8 bases matching TRBD1. This CDR3 contains 15 residues. J lost 5 bases, V lost 6 bases, and 12 bases had no gene match. CDR1 is WSHSY and CDR2 is SAAADI in the germline V gene. The CDR3 loop is CASRTPGQEADEQYF. Here the CDR3 DNA reads TGCGCCAGCAGAACCCCGGGACAGGAGGCGGACGAGCAGTACTTC.

The chain recombines TRBV3-1 (or the pseudogene TRBV3-2) with TRBJ1-6, with D hard to call. The V and J ends lost 4 bases and 9 bases respectively, with 19 bases between them. CDR1 is LGHDT, CDR2 YNNKEL, per germline (reference sequence). The CDR3 has 16 amino acids. The CDR3 DNA reads TGTGCCAGCAGCCTCGACCGGGTTCTTATGGGTTCACCCCTCCACTTT. Amino acid sequence: CASSLDRVLMGSPLHF.

The chain employs TRBV3-1 (or the pseudogene TRBV3-2) and TRBJ1-5; the D gene is possibly TRBD1 (6 bases). This CDR3 comprises 15 residues. The germline V and J ends were trimmed by 1 base and 9 bases, with 16 bases remaining between them. The V gene's germline CDR1 is LGHDT and CDR2 YNNKEL (reference sequence). As DNA, the CDR3 is TGTGCCAGCAGCCAAGGTGCCAGGGGCTTGGTGCCCCAGCATTTT. Amino acid sequence: CASSQGARGLVPQHF.

This clone was counted a single time. V and J are TRBV30 and TRBJ2-6; D is undetermined. Germline V gene sequence: CDR1 GTSNPN, CDR2 SVGIG (reference sequence). This CDR3 comprises 12 residues. Trimming removed 5 bases at V and 2 bases at J, with 4 bases between. CDR3: CAWGPGANVLTF. CDR3 in DNA: TGTGCCTGGGGGCCTGGGGCCAACGTCCTGACTTTC.

The chain links TRBV20-1 to TRBJ1-2; tentative D call: TRBD1 (5 bases). Germline V CDR1 and CDR2: DFQATT, SNEGSKA (reference sequence). This CDR3 spans 18 amino acids. The V end lost 3 bases, the J end lost 7 bases, and 30 bases lay between the germline ends. CDR3 loop: CSASSVVRGLLSVGGYTF. CDR3 nucleotide sequence: TGCAGTGCTAGTTCGGTGGTGCGGGGACTGCTTTCTGTTGGTGGCTACACCTTC.

This rearrangement joins TRBV6-1 to TRBJ1-2; D not resolved. V was shortened by 1 base and J by 5 bases, with 5 bases between the two germline ends. CDR1 is MNHNS and CDR2 is SASEGT in the germline V gene. CDR3 length: 12 amino acids. The CDR3: CASSEGVYGYTF. CDR3 coding DNA: TGTGCCAGCAGTGAAGGGGTATATGGCTACACCTTC.

The V gene is TRBV29-1, the J gene TRBJ1-3; D call uncertain. Germline values: CDR1 SQVTM, CDR2 ANQGSEA. V dropped 4 bases and J dropped 0 bases, with 16 bases sitting between them. This CDR3 spans 16 amino acids. CDR3 in amino acids: CSVVVRGSDSGNTIYF. CDR3 DNA: TGCAGCGTTGTCGTTCGGGGTTCTGACTCTGGAAACACCATATATTTT.

The rearrangement uses TRBV19 and TRBJ2-3; D gene unclear. The ends were cut back, 4 bases at V and 1 base at J, with 12 bases in the middle. The CDR3 runs 15 residues. Germline lookup yields CDR1 LNHDA and CDR2 SQIVND (reference sequence). CDR3 coding DNA: TGTGCCAGTAGTAGATATATGGACGGCACAGATACGCAGTATTTT. This encodes CASSRYMDGTDTQYF. The whole variable domain, filled in from reference TRBV19 and TRBJ2-3, reads DGGITQSPKYLFRKEGQNVTLSCEQNLNHDAMYWYRQDPGQGLRLIYYSQIVNDFQKGDIAEGYSVSREKKESFPLTVTSAQKNPTAFYLCASSRYMDGTDTQYFGPGTRLTVL.

The gene calls are TRBV19 and TRBJ1-6; D is possibly TRBD1 (5 bases). V lost 7 bases and J 9 bases, leaving 19 bases between the germline ends. This CDR3 is built from 15 residues. In germline, CDR1 is LNHDA, CDR2 SQIVND (reference sequence). DNA for the CDR3: TGTGCCAGTATGAAGGACAAACCTCCCATTTCACCCCTCCACTTT. Encoded protein: CASMKDKPPISPLHF.